A selection of T cell receptor beta chains follows, all from one sample in a study of technical replicates of blood from several donors. The data were produced by immunoSEQ multiplex PCR, yet TCRdb's version contains in-frame clones alone and is incomplete. The sample lists about 75,000 clones, 90% to 95% seen once, with roughly 0.4% in the top ten. Sequencing used T cells isolated from PBMCs. Receptors originate from a human donor in good health. Some clones in this sample may be carry-over from other donors' samples. The CDR3 runs from the conserved cysteine through the conserved F or W. The order of the fields is D gene, clone size, J gene, V gene, CDR3 DNA, CDR3 protein. D genes are given only for firm matches. Size tells how often a clone was seen (once, few, many) or the class of an expanded clone, and some rows leave it out.

.,.,TRBJ2-7,TRBV5-6,TGTGCCAGCAGCCAGCGGTCCATAGGTCACGAGCAGTACTTC,CASSQRSIGHEQYF
TRBD1,.,TRBJ1-2,TRBV6-1,TGTGCCAGGGACAGGGGGCATGGCTACACCTTC,CARDRGHGYTF
.,.,TRBJ1-3,TRBV7-8,TGTGCCAGCCACAAGGGGAGGGGAATCTCTGGAAACACCATATATTTT,CASHKGRGISGNTIYF
TRBD2,.,TRBJ2-2,TRBV6-5,TGTGCCAGCGCTAGCGGGGGGGCCGACACCGGGGAGCTGTTTTTT,CASASGGADTGELFF
.,once,TRBJ2-5,TRBV4-1,TGCGCCAGCAGCCAAGACCCTGAGGGTCCCCAAGAGACCCAGTACTTC,CASSQDPEGPQETQYF
TRBD1,.,TRBJ1-2,TRBV5-1,TGCGCCAGCAGCTTGACGACAGGGATAAACTATGGCTACACCTTC,CASSLTTGINYGYTF
TRBD2,.,TRBJ2-3,TRBV11-3,TGTGCCAGCAGCACGGGGGGTACGCAGTATTTT,CASSTGGTQYF
TRBD1,.,TRBJ1-5,TRBV28,TGTGCCAGCAGTTCCCCGGGACAGGGAAATCAGCCCCAGCATTTT,CASSSPGQGNQPQHF
.,.,TRBJ2-7,TRBV6-6,TGTGCCAGCAGCCAGGAGGTCTACGAGCAGTACTTC,CASSQEVYEQYF
TRBD2,.,TRBJ2-1,TRBV7-9,TGTGCGATAGCGGGGGGGAAAAAAGACTCCTACAATGAGCAGTTCTTC,CAIAGGKKDSYNEQFF
TRBD1,.,TRBJ2-2,TRBV7-2,TGTGCCAGCAGCCCTAGGACAGGGGCTCACACCGGGGAGCTGTTTTTT,CASSPRTGAHTGELFF
.,once,TRBJ2-1,TRBV5-1,TGCGCCAGCACCCCTTATACCTCCAGCTCCTACAATGAGCAGTTCTTC,CASTPYTSSSYNEQFF
TRBD1,.,TRBJ2-2,TRBV19,TGTGCCAGTAGTATGGGGACAGGTAACACCGGGGAGCTGTTTTTT,CASSMGTGNTGELFF
TRBD1,.,TRBJ1-5,TRBV4-1,TGCGCCAGCAGCCAAGAAGGGACAGGCAATCAGCCCCAGCATTTT,CASSQEGTGNQPQHF
TRBD1,.,TRBJ1-1,TRBV6-1,TGTGCCAGCAGTGCCGGACAGGTAGGGAACACTGAAGCTTTCTTT,CASSAGQVGNTEAFF
TRBD1,.,TRBJ2-1,TRBV18,TGTGCCAGCTCACCACCGAGGACAGGGACTTTCAATGAGCAGTTCTTC,CASSPPRTGTFNEQFF
.,.,TRBJ2-7,TRBV5-1,TGCGCCAGCAGCCGATCACAGGGTCGGGACTACGAGCAGTACTTC,CASSRSQGRDYEQYF
.,.,TRBJ2-2,TRBV7-6,TGTGCCAGCACCGACCGGAGGACCGGGGAGCTGTTTTTT,CASTDRRTGELFF
TRBD2,.,TRBJ2-1,TRBV6-1,TGTGCCAGCAGTGAGTTGGTAGCGGGGGGGCCTGAGCAGTTCTTC,CASSELVAGGPEQFF
.,.,TRBJ1-4,TRBV11-2,TGTGCCAGCAGCTTAGTGTATGGACAGCAAAATGAAAAACTGTTTTTT,CASSLVYGQQNEKLFF
TRBD2,.,TRBJ2-7,TRBV6-5,TGTGCCAGCAGTCTCTCCGGGCTAGCGGGGAACGAGCAGTACTTC,CASSLSGLAGNEQYF
.,.,TRBJ2-5,TRBV13,TGTGCCAGCAGCTATCCCCTCGCGGGCGGGGAGACCCAGTACTTC,CASSYPLAGGETQYF
TRBD1,few,TRBJ2-7,TRBV2,TGTGCCAGCAGTGAAGGGGGGACAGACTACGAGCAGTACTTC,CASSEGGTDYEQYF
TRBD2,.,TRBJ2-1,TRBV7-9,TGTGCCAGCAGCTTAGATGTGAGCGGGAGGGGAGGGAATGAGCAGTTCTTC,CASSLDVSGRGGNEQFF